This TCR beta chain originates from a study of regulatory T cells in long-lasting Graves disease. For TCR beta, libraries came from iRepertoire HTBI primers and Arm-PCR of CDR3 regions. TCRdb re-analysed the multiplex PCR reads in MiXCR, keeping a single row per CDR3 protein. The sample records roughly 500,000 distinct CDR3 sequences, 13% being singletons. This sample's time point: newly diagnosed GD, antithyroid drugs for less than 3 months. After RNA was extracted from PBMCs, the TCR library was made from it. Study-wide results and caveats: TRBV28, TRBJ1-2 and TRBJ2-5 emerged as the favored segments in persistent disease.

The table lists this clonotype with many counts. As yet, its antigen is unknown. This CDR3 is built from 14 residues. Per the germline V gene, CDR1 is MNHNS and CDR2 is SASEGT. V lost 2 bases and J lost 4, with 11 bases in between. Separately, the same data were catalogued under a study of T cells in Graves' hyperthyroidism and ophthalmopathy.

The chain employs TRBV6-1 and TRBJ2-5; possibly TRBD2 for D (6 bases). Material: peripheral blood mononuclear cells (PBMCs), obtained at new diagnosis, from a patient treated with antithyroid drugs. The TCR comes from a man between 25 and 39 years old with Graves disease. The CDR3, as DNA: TGTGCCAGCAGTGAACTGGGTAGCGGAGAGACCCAGTACTTC. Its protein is CASSELGSGETQYF.